This is a list of T cell receptor beta chains from one sample in a study of metastatic and nonmetastatic thyroid tumors. TCRdb re-called the PCR reads via MiXCR. Of 11,000 to 15,000 clones in the sample, more than 20% were seen once. Sequenced input: tumor tissue. The receptor source for this set is a female donor with papillary thyroid cancer or a benign thyroid nodule (not recorded which). Some clones in this sample may be carry-over from other donors' samples. Both conserved end residues are part of each CDR3. The D gene is left open where the match is weak. The size entry is marked missing in some rows and otherwise reads once, few, many or a size class.

D gene: NA; J gene: TRBJ2-2; V gene: TRBV24-1; clone size: medium-sized; CDR3 length: 15; CDR3 protein: CATSDVGHNTGELFF; CDR3 DNA: TGTGCCACCAGTGATGTGGGCCATAACACCGGGGAGCTGTTTTTT
D gene: NA; J gene: TRBJ1-2; V gene: TRBV28; clone size: few; CDR3 length: 15; CDR3 protein: CASSGPGGASYRYTF; CDR3 DNA: TGTGCCAGCAGCGGGCCGGGGGGCGCTAGCTATCGCTACACCTTC
D gene: TRBD1; J gene: TRBJ2-1; V gene: TRBV11-2; clone size: many; CDR3 length: 14; CDR3 protein: CASSFGTGDNEQFF; CDR3 DNA: TGTGCCAGCAGCTTCGGTACAGGGGACAATGAGCAGTTCTTC
D gene: NA; J gene: TRBJ1-5; V gene: TRBV7-9; clone size: NA; CDR3 length: 15; CDR3 protein: CASILHGGENQPHHF; CDR3 DNA: TGTGCCAGCATCTTGCACGGGGGCGAGAATCAGCCCCATCATTTT
D gene: TRBD1; J gene: TRBJ1-4; V gene: TRBV6-2/TRBV6-3; clone size: NA; CDR3 length: 13; CDR3 protein: CAARDRVLEKLFF; CDR3 DNA: TGTGCCGCTCGAGACAGGGTGTTGGAAAAACTGTTTTTT
D gene: TRBD2; J gene: TRBJ2-1; V gene: TRBV20-1; clone size: many; CDR3 length: 15; CDR3 protein: CSANLAGGGYNEQFF; CDR3 DNA: TGCAGTGCAAACTTAGCGGGAGGAGGGTACAATGAGCAGTTCTTC
D gene: NA; J gene: TRBJ2-7; V gene: TRBV6-2/TRBV6-3; clone size: NA; CDR3 length: 13; CDR3 protein: CVVPGPSSYEQYF; CDR3 DNA: TGTGTCGTCCCGGGACCCTCTTCCTACGAGCAGTACTTC
D gene: NA; J gene: TRBJ2-1; V gene: TRBV5-1; clone size: many; CDR3 length: 14; CDR3 protein: CASSLQSSYNEQFF; CDR3 DNA: TGCGCCAGCAGCTTGCAGAGCTCCTACAATGAGCAGTTCTTC
D gene: NA; J gene: TRBJ2-1; V gene: TRBV5-5; clone size: many; CDR3 length: 14; CDR3 protein: CASSLGGPGNEQFF; CDR3 DNA: TGTGCCAGCAGCTTAGGGGGGCCCGGCAATGAGCAGTTCTTC
D gene: TRBD1; J gene: TRBJ2-2; V gene: TRBV6-4; clone size: NA; CDR3 length: 16; CDR3 protein: CASSYGQDGSTGELFF; CDR3 DNA: TGTGCCAGCAGTTACGGACAGGATGGAAGTACCGGGGAGCTGTTTTTT
D gene: NA; J gene: TRBJ1-1; V gene: TRBV20-1; clone size: medium-sized; CDR3 length: 17; CDR3 protein: CSARDRLKSGVNTEAFF; CDR3 DNA: TGCAGTGCTAGAGATAGACTCAAAAGTGGGGTGAACACTGAAGCTTTCTTT
D gene: NA; J gene: TRBJ2-1; V gene: TRBV12-3/TRBV12-4; clone size: few; CDR3 length: 14; CDR3 protein: CASSSASSYNEQFF; CDR3 DNA: TGTGCCAGCAGTTCAGCGAGCTCCTACAATGAGCAGTTCTTC
D gene: NA; J gene: TRBJ1-2; V gene: TRBV2; clone size: medium-sized; CDR3 length: 15; CDR3 protein: CASSEWSGSLGGYTF; CDR3 DNA: TGTGCCAGCAGTGAATGGTCTGGATCCCTAGGCGGCTACACCTTC